This TCR beta chain was captured in a study of T cell clusters in autoimmune cytopenias. Findings and caveats of the study: TRB repertoire shifts in secondary cytopenia and chronic lymphocytic leukemia mostly reflected lymphoma, not autoimmunity.

TRB was amplified by touch-down multiplex PCR, primer pools A and B combined. After re-calling the multiplex PCR reads, TCRdb lists one entry per CDR3 protein, DNA absent. Seen in this sample are roughly 600 distinct CDR3 sequences; the ten most common clones hold nearly 30%. Each sample's input was 250 ng genomic DNA, some 40,000 genome equivalents. CDR3 length: 13 residues. Germline V gives CDR1 DFQATT, CDR2 SNEGSKA (reference sequence). Its frequency marks this clonotype as medium-sized. The antigen remains undetermined. This sample was shared with a second study, whose subject was T cell repertoires in aging, cancer and after chemotherapy.

The sequencing sample was made of peripheral blood. The sequence derives from a human donor with chronic lymphocytic leukemia. The V call is TRBV20-1, the J call TRBJ2-7; the TRBD1 assignment by TCRdb is unverifiable without DNA. CDR3 in amino acids: CSATGRRSYEQYF.